Listed below are T cell receptor beta chains from one sample, sequenced in a study of cytomegalovirus exposure and HLA in healthy donors. Sequenced by immunoSEQ multiplex PCR; TCRdb stores in-frame clones only, minus some. This sample yields about 130,000 clones, of which 85% to 90% are seen a single time; approximately 6.4% belongs to the top ten. The source material was PBMCs. These receptors were obtained from a woman between 25 and 40 years old in good health and CMV-seropositive. Both conserved end residues are trimmed from each CDR3.

j_gene,v_gene,CDR3aa
TRBJ1-1,TRBV5-6,ASRIGQNTEAF
TRBJ2-4,TRBV7-9,ASSTSGANDGIQY
-,TRBV4-1,ASSQDRGRYEQY
TRBJ1-1,TRBV19,ASSLWTQNTEAF
TRBJ2-1,TRBV29-1,SVLAGVGNEQF
TRBJ2-3,TRBV30,AWSVFDPLDRERKDTQY
TRBJ2-7,TRBV27,ASSLLWDRVSYEQY
TRBJ1-1,TRBV28,ASSSQLNTEAF
TRBJ1-2,TRBV28,ASALPRQGKGYT
TRBJ2-7,TRBV7-9,ASSLASGAGGARGEQY
TRBJ2-7,TRBV7-6,ASSSGLAGGPRY
TRBJ2-1,TRBV19,ASSHQGSSYNEQF
TRBJ1-5,TRBV5-5,ASSLETGSNQPQH
TRBJ2-6,TRBV7-9,ASSLGSSGANVLT
TRBJ1-1,TRBV30,AWSLDRRYTEAF
-,TRBV7-9,ASSSLAGGSYEQY
TRBJ1-2,TRBV9,ASSVPGTEGT
TRBJ1-6,TRBV13,ASSLGAGSLH
TRBJ1-2,TRBV6-1,ASSESWDTYGYT
TRBJ2-1,TRBV27,ASSLAGEVYNEQF
TRBJ2-1,TRBV4-1,ASSPRTSGALGNEQF
TRBJ2-5,TRBV5-1,ASSLGPGGNQETQY
TRBJ2-7,TRBV5-5,ASSFPGQSYEQY
TRBJ1-2,TRBV4-2,ASSQGGQGPNYGYT
TRBJ2-7,TRBV10-3,AISEHLGTSGGQSYEQY
TRBJ1-2,TRBV6-1,ASMRGGGNYGYT
TRBJ2-3,TRBV13,ASSSTLSGGTDTQY
TRBJ1-3,TRBV2,ASKDRGGSGNTIY
TRBJ1-3,TRBV30,ACLTSGQGRNTIY
TRBJ2-2,TRBV5-1,ASSLGGHTGELF
TRBJ1-2,TRBV29-1,SVIQGSYGYT
TRBJ1-5,TRBV19,ANPSIRSSNQPQH
TRBJ1-2,TRBV5-6,ASSLLDRNYGYT
TRBJ2-1,TRBV29-1,SAGDRDPNEQF
TRBJ2-5,TRBV5-6,ASSSPTGTTQY
TRBJ2-3,TRBV27,ASGLAPDTQY